The present entry profiles one TCR beta chain with its context. This CDR3 contains 13 residues. The V gene end was trimmed by 10 bases and the J gene end by 1 base; junction bases not matched to a gene: 3. Germline CDR1 reads MNHNY; CDR2 reads SVGAGI (reference sequence). This sample stems from a study of cytomegalovirus exposure and HLA in healthy donors. 13 Jbeta primers and 60 Vbeta primers were used for the PCR. Libraries were prepared by immunoSEQ multiplex PCR; TCRdb keeps only in-frame clonotypes and omits some of them. Here the sample spans 130,000 or so clones, 75% to 90% being singletons. This TCR was sampled from a man aged 35 to 55 in good health and CMV-seronegative. Sequences were obtained from PBMCs. The genes are TRBV6-6 and TRBJ2-3, with 9 bases fitting TRBD1. CDR3: CAIGQGRTDTQYF. CDR3 nucleotide sequence: TGTGCCATCGGACAGGGGCGCACAGATACGCAGTATTTT.